The subject of this entry is one T cell receptor beta chain. The CDR3 is made up of 15 amino acids. With 0 bases removed from V and 0 bases from J, the gap between germline ends came to 6 bases. Germline CDR1 is LNHDA and CDR2 is SQIVND (reference sequence). This sample was taken from a study of OX40 agonist ivuxolimab in advanced cancers. TCRdb keeps only in-frame clones here, not all; method: immunoSEQ multiplex PCR. The sample carries approximately 28,000 clones, approximately 93% recorded once. The sample consisted of CD4+ or CD8+ T cells sorted from blood, taken in a trial of the OX40 agonist ivuxolimab. V gene TRBV19 combines with J gene TRBJ1-5; unclear D gene. This TCR derives from an adult with an advanced solid tumor such as melanoma, head and neck, liver or kidney cancer. The CDR3 spells CASSIDHYSNQPQHF. CDR3 nucleotide sequence: TGTGCCAGTAGTATAGATCATTATAGCAATCAGCCCCAGCATTTT. The variable domain in full, completed from reference TRBV19 and TRBJ1-5, reads DGGITQSPKYLFRKEGQNVTLSCEQNLNHDAMYWYRQDPGQGLRLIYYSQIVNDFQKGDIAEGYSVSREKKESFPLTVTSAQKNPTAFYLCASSIDHYSNQPQHFGDGTRLSIL.